The rows below give T cell receptor beta chains drawn from one sample of a study of blood T cell repertoires in COVID-19. TCRdb keeps only in-frame clones here, not all; method: immunoSEQ multiplex PCR. The table includes 200,000 to 250,000 clones, 90% to 95% detected once. The material sequenced was PBMCs or T cells enriched from blood (not recorded which). The receptor source for this set is a woman younger than 35 who had recovered from COVID-19. Both conserved end residues are part of each CDR3. Each record gives: CDR3 DNA, CDR3 protein, D gene, V gene, J gene, clone size. A D gene is named only where the DNA matches it firmly. Expanded clones are given a class, and other clones once, few, many or no size at all.

TGTGCCAGCAGCCCCTCCCCGGGTCGGGGAAACATTCAGTACTTC	CASSPSPGRGNIQYF	-	TRBV11-2	TRBJ2-4	-
TGTGCCAGCAGCTTAAAACAGGGTAGGGGCACTGAAGCTTTCTTT	CASSLKQGRGTEAFF	-	TRBV5-8	TRBJ1-1	once
TGTGCCAGCAGTTTATACCCGGGGGGGTACTCTGGAAACACCATATATTTT	CASSLYPGGYSGNTIYF	-	TRBV28	TRBJ1-3	-
TGTGCCAGCAGGGGGGGTGGAAACACCATATATTTT	CASRGGGNTIYF	-	TRBV12-3/TRBV12-4	TRBJ1-3	-
TGTGCCAGCAGCTCGACAGCAAGGTTCTCTGGAAACACCATATATTTT	CASSSTARFSGNTIYF	-	TRBV7-8	TRBJ1-3	-
TGTGCCAGCAGCGTAGTCGGGGACTCTGGAAACACCATATATTTT	CASSVVGDSGNTIYF	-	TRBV9	TRBJ1-3	-
TGCGCCAGCAGCTTGTTTGCAGCGCCCTCGAACACCGGGGAGCTGTTTTTT	CASSLFAAPSNTGELFF	-	TRBV5-1	TRBJ2-2	-
TGTGCCAGTAGTATGAGGGGACAGGGTGCCCTCCACTTT	CASSMRGQGALHF	TRBD1	TRBV19	TRBJ1-6	few
TGTGCCAGCTCAATGACTAGCCTAAGCTCCTACGAGCAGTACTTC	CASSMTSLSSYEQYF	TRBD2	TRBV18	TRBJ2-7	once
TGTGCCAGCAGTGTGAGACAGGCCCAGCCCCAGCATTTT	CASSVRQAQPQHF	-	TRBV2	TRBJ1-5	-
TGTGCCAGCAGTGAATGGGGACAGCCCTATGGCTACACCTTC	CASSEWGQPYGYTF	TRBD1	TRBV6-1	TRBJ1-2	-
TGTGCCAGCAGTCGATCACCGACACAGTCTGAAGCTTTCTTT	CASSRSPTQSEAFF	-	TRBV6-6	TRBJ1-1	-
TGTGCCAGCAGCTTAGATCCGGGGGAAAAACTGTTTTTT	CASSLDPGEKLFF	-	TRBV11-3	TRBJ1-4	-
TGTGCCAGCAGCCTCCAGACAGGGGGCAAAGAGACCCAGTACTTC	CASSLQTGGKETQYF	TRBD1	TRBV3-1/TRBV3-2	TRBJ2-5	-
TGTGCCAGCAGGCGGATTGGCTTAGCCTACGAGCAGTACTTC	CASRRIGLAYEQYF	-	TRBV5-5	TRBJ2-7	once
TGTGCCAGCACCCTGGGGAGGAACACTGAAGCTTTCTTT	CASTLGRNTEAFF	-	TRBV12-3/TRBV12-4	TRBJ1-1	-
TGCGCCAGCAGCTTGGAGCGGGGGGACCAAGAGACCCAGTACTTC	CASSLERGDQETQYF	TRBD2	TRBV5-1	TRBJ2-5	-
TGTGCCATCAGTGAGTCCTTATCCCCTGAAAAACTGTTTTTT	CAISESLSPEKLFF	-	TRBV10-3	TRBJ1-4	-
TGTGCCAGCAGTGACTTGGTAGCGGGGATCCAAGAGACCCAGTACTTC	CASSDLVAGIQETQYF	TRBD2	TRBV6-4	TRBJ2-5	-
TGTGCCAGCAGTGAAGGTGAGGGCCTTGAAGCTTTCTTT	CASSEGEGLEAFF	-	TRBV25-1	TRBJ1-1	-
TGTGCCAGCAGCTTAACGGGTCGAAGCGACCTCCCCTACGAGCAGTACTTC	CASSLTGRSDLPYEQYF	-	TRBV7-8	TRBJ2-7	-
TGTGCCATCTCGGCAGGTCGCTACACTGAAGCTTTCTTT	CAISAGRYTEAFF	-	TRBV12-3/TRBV12-4	TRBJ1-1	once
TGTGCCATCAGTCCGGCGGACAGACAAGAGACCCAGTACTTC	CAISPADRQETQYF	-	TRBV10-3	TRBJ2-5	-
TGTGCCAGCTCAGGAATGAACACTGAAGCTTTCTTT	CASSGMNTEAFF	-	TRBV11-2	TRBJ1-1	few
TGTGCCAGCAGCCGCAGGGCCGGGGAGCTGTTTTTT	CASSRRAGELFF	-	TRBV7-2	TRBJ2-2	-
TGCGCCAGCAGCCCAGAGGAATTGAACACTGAAGCTTTCTTT	CASSPEELNTEAFF	-	TRBV5-1	TRBJ1-1	-
TGTGCCAGCAGGTGGGGCCCTGATCTGCCCCAGCATTTT	CASRWGPDLPQHF	-	TRBV28	TRBJ1-5	-
TGTGCCAGCAGAAACACAGGGACGGGTTATGGCTACACCTTC	CASRNTGTGYGYTF	-	TRBV11-2	TRBJ1-2	once
TGTGCCAGCAGGACCCCGGGACTAGCGGTAAATGAGCAGTTCTTC	CASRTPGLAVNEQFF	TRBD2	TRBV2	TRBJ2-1	-
TGTGCCAGCAGCCAAGAAATCCCCGGAGGCGTCACCTACGAGCAGTACTTC	CASSQEIPGGVTYEQYF	-	TRBV4-2	TRBJ2-7	-
TGTGCCAGCAGCCCGGGAAGCTTCGGGGCTGAAGCTTTCTTT	CASSPGSFGAEAFF	-	TRBV5-6	TRBJ1-1	-
TGCGCCAGCAGCTTGGCCCCTAGCGGGAGCGGGAATGAGCAGTTCTTC	CASSLAPSGSGNEQFF	TRBD2	TRBV5-1	TRBJ2-1	-
TGTGCCAGCAGTGAAGGGGACAGGGGGAACACTGAAGCTTTCTTT	CASSEGDRGNTEAFF	TRBD1	TRBV2	TRBJ1-1	-
TGTGCCAGCAGTTTCGGGGTGGGACAGCCCCAGCATTTT	CASSFGVGQPQHF	-	TRBV28	TRBJ1-5	-
TGCGCCAGCAGCCAAGCTCACAGGGGACAAGAGACCCAGTACTTC	CASSQAHRGQETQYF	TRBD1	TRBV4-1	TRBJ2-5	-
TGTGCCAGCACGGACCTCGTCGGAGGAAAACTGTTTTTT	CASTDLVGGKLFF	-	TRBV9	TRBJ1-4	once